Sequencing of this T cell receptor beta chain was carried out in a study of cytomegalovirus exposure and HLA in healthy donors. PCR amplification relied on 60 Vbeta primers (plus 13 Jbeta primers). Assay: immunoSEQ multiplex PCR; the TCRdb copy retains only in-frame clones and omits some. The sample has about 130,000 clones, 60% to 80% seen once. This clone has a handful of counts. Trimming took off 0 bases at V and 2 bases at J, with 7 bases between the two ends. CDR3 length equals 14 residues. Germline V gene data show CDR1 as KGHSH and CDR2 as LQKENI. The genes are TRBV18 and TRBJ1-1; D perhaps matches TRBD1 (5 bases). The source of this sequence is an older woman in good health and CMV-seropositive. What was sequenced was PBMCs. This CDR3 reads CASSPPQGNTEAFF. For the CDR3, the DNA is TGTGCCAGCTCACCACCGCAGGGTAACACTGAAGCTTTCTTT.